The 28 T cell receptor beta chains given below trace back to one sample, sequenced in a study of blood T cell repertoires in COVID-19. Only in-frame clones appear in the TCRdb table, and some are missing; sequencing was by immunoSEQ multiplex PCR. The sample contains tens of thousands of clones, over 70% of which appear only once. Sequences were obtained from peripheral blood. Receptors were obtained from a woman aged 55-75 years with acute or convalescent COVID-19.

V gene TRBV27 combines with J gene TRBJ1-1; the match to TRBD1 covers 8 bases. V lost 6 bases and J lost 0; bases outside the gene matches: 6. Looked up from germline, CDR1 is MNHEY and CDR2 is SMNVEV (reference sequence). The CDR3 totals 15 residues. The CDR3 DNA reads TGTGCCAGCAGACCCTACAGGGGGATGAACACTGAAGCTTTCTTT. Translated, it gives CASRPYRGMNTEAFF.

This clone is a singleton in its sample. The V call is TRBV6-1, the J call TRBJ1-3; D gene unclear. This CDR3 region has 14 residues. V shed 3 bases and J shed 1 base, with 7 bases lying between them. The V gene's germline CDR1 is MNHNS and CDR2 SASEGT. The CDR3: CASSEGNSGNTIYF. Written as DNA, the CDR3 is TGTGCCAGCAGTGAGGGCAATTCTGGAAACACCATATATTTT.

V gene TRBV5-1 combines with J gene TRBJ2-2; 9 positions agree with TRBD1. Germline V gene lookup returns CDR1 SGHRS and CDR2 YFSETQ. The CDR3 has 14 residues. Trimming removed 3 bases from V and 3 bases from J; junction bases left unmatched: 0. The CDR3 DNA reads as TGCGCCAGCAGCTGGACAGGGGACACCGGGGAGCTGTTTTTT. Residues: CASSWTGDTGELFF.

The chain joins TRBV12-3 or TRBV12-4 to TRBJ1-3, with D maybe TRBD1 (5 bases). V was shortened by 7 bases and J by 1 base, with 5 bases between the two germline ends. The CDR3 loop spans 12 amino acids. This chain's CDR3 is CASTGSGNTIYF. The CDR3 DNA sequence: TGTGCCAGCACAGGGTCTGGAAACACCATATATTTT.

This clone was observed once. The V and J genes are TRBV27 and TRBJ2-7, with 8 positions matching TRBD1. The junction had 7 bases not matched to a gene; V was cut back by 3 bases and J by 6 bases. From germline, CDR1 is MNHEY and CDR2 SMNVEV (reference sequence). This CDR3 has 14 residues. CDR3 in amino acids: CASSFLGQGGEQYF. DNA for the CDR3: TGTGCCAGCAGTTTCCTAGGACAGGGTGGCGAGCAGTACTTC.

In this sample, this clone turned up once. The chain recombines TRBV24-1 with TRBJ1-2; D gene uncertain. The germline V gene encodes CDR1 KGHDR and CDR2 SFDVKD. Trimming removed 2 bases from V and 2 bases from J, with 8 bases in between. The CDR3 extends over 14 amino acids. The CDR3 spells CATSDSGFNYGYTF. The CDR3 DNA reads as TGTGCCACCAGTGATTCGGGGTTCAACTATGGCTACACCTTC.

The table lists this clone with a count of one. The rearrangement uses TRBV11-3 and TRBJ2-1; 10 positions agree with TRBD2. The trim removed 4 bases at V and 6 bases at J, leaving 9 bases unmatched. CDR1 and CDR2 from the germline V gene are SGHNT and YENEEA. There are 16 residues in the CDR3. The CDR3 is CASSSLGLAGANEQFF. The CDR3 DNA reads TGTGCCAGCAGCTCATTGGGGCTAGCGGGAGCCAATGAGCAGTTCTTC.

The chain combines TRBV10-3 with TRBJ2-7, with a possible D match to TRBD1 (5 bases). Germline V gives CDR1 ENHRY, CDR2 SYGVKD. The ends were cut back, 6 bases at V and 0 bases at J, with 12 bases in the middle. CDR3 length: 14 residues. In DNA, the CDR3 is TGTGCCATCAGCGGCGGCAGGGACTCCTACGAGCAGTACTTC. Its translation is CAISGGRDSYEQYF.

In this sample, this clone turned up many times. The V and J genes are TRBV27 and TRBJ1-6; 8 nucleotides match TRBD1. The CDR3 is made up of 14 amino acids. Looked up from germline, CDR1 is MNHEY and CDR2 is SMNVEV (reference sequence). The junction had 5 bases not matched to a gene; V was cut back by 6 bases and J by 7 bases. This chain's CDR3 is CASRAGGSNSPLHF. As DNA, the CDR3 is TGTGCCAGCAGGGCAGGGGGCTCAAATTCACCCCTCCACTTT.

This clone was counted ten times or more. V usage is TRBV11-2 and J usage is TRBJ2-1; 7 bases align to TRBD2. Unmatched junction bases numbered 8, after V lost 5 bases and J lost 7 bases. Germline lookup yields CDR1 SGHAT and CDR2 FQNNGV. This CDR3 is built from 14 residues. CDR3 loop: CASSQAGTLNEQFF. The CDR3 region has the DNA TGTGCCAGCAGCCAAGCGGGAACCTTAAATGAGCAGTTCTTC.

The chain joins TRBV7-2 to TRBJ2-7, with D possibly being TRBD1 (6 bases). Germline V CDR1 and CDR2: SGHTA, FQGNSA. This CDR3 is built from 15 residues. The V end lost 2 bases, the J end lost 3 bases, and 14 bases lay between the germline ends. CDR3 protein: CASSLSRDKLYEQYF. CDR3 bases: TGTGCCAGCAGCTTATCTAGGGACAAACTCTACGAGCAGTACTTC.

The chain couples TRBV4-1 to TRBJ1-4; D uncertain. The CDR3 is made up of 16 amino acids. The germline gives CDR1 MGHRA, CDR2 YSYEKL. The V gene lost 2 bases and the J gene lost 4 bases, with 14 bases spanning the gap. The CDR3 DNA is TGCGCCAGCAGCCAAAATGGAAATGGGCTTAATGAAAAACTGTTTTTT. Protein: CASSQNGNGLNEKLFF.

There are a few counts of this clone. This CDR3 reads CASSIGDRVVAEAFF. In DNA form, the CDR3 reads TGTGCCAGTAGTATAGGTGACAGGGTGGTAGCTGAAGCTTTCTTT. The gene calls are TRBV19 and TRBJ1-1; 7 bases match TRBD1. The V gene's germline CDR1 is LNHDA and CDR2 SQIVND (reference sequence). Trimming removed 1 base from V and 6 bases from J; junction bases left unmatched: 8. The CDR3 spans 15 residues.

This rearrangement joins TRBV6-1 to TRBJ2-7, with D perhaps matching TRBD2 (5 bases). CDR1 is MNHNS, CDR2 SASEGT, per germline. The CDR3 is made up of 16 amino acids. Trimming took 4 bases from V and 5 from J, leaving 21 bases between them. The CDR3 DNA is TGTGCCAGCAGTGGATATGGCGGGCGGATAGCCCACGAGCAGTACTTC. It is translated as CASSGYGGRIAHEQYF.

The CDR3 here is CASSQANDRTGELFF. CDR3 in DNA: TGCGCCAGCAGCCAAGCTAACGACAGGACCGGGGAGCTGTTTTTT. The genes are TRBV4-1 and TRBJ2-2, with D possibly TRBD1 on 6 matching bases. Germline V CDR1 and CDR2: MGHRA, YSYEKL. V gave up 1 base and J gave up 5 bases, with 11 bases separating them. The CDR3 has 15 amino acids.

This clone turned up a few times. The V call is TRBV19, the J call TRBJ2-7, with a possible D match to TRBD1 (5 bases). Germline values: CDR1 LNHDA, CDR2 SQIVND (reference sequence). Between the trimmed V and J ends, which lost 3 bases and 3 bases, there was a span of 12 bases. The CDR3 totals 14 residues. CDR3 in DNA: TGTGCCAGTAGTATCGGGTCAGGGAACTACGAGCAGTACTTC. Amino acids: CASSIGSGNYEQYF. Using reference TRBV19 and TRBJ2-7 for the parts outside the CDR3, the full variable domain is DGGITQSPKYLFRKEGQNVTLSCEQNLNHDAMYWYRQDPGQGLRLIYYSQIVNDFQKGDIAEGYSVSREKKESFPLTVTSAQKNPTAFYLCASSIGSGNYEQYFGPGTRLTVT.

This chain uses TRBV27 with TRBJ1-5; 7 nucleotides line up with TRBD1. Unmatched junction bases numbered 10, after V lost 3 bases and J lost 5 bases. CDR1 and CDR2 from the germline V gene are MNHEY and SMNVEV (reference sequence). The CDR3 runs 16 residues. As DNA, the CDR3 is TGTGCCAGCAGTTTCCGGGGGGGACAGCCATATCAGCCCCAGCATTTT. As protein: CASSFRGGQPYQPQHF.

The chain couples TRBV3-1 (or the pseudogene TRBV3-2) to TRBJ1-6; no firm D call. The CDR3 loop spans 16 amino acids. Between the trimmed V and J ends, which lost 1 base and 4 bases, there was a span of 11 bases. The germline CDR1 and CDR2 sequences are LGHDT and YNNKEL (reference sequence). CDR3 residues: CASSQGLTGYNSPLHF. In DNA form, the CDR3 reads TGTGCCAGCAGCCAAGGACTCACGGGTTATAATTCACCCCTCCACTTT.

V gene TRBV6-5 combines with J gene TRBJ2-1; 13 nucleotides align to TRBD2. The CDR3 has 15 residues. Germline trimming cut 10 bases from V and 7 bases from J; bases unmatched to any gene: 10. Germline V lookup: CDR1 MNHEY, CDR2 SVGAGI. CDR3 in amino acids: CATGAPGLAGNEQFF. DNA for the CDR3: TGTGCCACCGGGGCCCCGGGACTAGCGGGGAATGAGCAGTTCTTC.

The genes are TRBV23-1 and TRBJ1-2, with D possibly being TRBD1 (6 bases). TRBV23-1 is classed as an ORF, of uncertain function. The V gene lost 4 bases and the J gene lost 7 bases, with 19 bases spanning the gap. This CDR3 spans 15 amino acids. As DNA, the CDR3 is TGCGCCAGCAGTCTGAGGGCTCGGGACACCGGTGGCTACACCTTC. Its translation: CASSLRARDTGGYTF.

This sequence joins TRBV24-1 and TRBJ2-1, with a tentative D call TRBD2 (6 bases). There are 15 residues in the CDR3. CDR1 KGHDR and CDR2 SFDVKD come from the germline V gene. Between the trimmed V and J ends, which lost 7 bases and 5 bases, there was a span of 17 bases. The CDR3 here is CATSRRDSLNNEQFF. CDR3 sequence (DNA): TGTGCCACCAGCCGACGGGACTCGTTGAACAATGAGCAGTTCTTC.

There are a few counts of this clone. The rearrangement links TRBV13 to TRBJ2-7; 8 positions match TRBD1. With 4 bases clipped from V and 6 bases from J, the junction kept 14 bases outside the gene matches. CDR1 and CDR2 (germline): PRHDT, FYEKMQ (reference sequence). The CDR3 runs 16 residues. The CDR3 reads CASSYLSGQGVAEQYF. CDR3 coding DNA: TGTGCCAGCAGCTACCTGAGTGGACAGGGAGTAGCCGAGCAGTACTTC.

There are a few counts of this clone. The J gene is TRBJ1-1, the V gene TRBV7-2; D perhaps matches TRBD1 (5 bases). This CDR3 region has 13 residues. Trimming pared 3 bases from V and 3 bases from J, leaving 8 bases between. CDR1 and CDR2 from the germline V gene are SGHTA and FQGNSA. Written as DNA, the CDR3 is TGTGCCAGCAGCTTGGGGGGGGACACTGAAGCTTTCTTT. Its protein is CASSLGGDTEAFF. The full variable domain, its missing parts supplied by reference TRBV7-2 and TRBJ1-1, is GAGVSQSPSNKVTEKGKDVELRCDPISGHTALYWYRQSLGQGLEFLIYFQGNSAPDKSGLPSDRFSAERTGGSVSTLTIQRTQQEDSAVYLCASSLGGDTEAFFGQGTRLTVV.

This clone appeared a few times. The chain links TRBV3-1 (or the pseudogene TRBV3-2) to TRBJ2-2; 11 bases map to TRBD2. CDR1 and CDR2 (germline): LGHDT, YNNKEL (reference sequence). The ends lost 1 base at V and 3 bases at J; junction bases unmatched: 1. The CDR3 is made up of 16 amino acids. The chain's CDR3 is CASSQVAGGHTGELFF. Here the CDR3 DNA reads TGTGCCAGCAGCCAAGTAGCGGGGGGGCACACCGGGGAGCTGTTTTTT.

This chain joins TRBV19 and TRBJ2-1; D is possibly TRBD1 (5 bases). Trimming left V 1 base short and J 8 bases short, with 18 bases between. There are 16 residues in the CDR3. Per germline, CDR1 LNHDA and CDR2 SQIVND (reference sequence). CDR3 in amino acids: CASSIGAPGWGDEQFF. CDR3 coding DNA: TGTGCCAGTAGTATAGGGGCCCCCGGTTGGGGCGATGAGCAGTTCTTC. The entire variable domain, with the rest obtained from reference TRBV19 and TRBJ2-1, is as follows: DGGITQSPKYLFRKEGQNVTLSCEQNLNHDAMYWYRQDPGQGLRLIYYSQIVNDFQKGDIAEGYSVSREKKESFPLTVTSAQKNPTAFYLCASSIGAPGWGDEQFFGPGTRLTVL.

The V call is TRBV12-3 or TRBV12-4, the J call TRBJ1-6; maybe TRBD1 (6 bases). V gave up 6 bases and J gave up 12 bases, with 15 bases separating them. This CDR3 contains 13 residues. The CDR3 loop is CASRRGGVIPLHF. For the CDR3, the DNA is TGTGCCAGCAGAAGAGGGGGTGTGATACCCCTCCACTTT.

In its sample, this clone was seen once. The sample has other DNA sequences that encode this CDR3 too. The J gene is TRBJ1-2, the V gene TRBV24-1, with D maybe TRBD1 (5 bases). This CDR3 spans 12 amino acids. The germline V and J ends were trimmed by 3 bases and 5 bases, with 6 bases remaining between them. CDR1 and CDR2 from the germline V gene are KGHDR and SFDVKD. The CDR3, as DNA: TGTGCCACCAGTGATCGGGGGTATGGCTACACCTTC. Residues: CATSDRGYGYTF.

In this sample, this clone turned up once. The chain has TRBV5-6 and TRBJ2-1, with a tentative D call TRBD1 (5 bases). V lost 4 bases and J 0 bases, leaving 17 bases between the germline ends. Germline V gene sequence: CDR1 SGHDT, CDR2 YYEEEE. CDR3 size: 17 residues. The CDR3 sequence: CASSKLGHQSSYNEQFF. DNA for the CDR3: TGTGCCAGCAGCAAGCTTGGACACCAGAGCTCCTACAATGAGCAGTTCTTC.